This TCR beta chain was observed in a study of blood T cell repertoires in COVID-19. The overall study: The analysed material was cDNA or gDNA that came from T cells, B-cell-depleted T cells, or PBMCs.

The assay was immunoSEQ multiplex PCR, and TCRdb's table has in-frame clones only and misses some. In the table there are fewer than 200,000 clones, more than 70% of which are singletons. The sample comprised peripheral blood. The TCR originated in a man aged 40-50 years with active or convalescent COVID-19.

The CDR3, as DNA: TGTGCCACTAACCGGGACAGGGACGAAAAACTGTTTTTT. It translates to CATNRDRDEKLFF. This chain connects TRBV2 to TRBJ1-4; 9 bases agree with TRBD1. Germline V gene lookup returns CDR1 SNHLY and CDR2 FYNNEI. The CDR3 sequence is 13 residues long. J lost 8 bases, V lost 10 bases, and 8 bases had no gene match.